The clone carrying this TCR beta chain has at least ten counts. Antigen: not known. The CDR3 totals 16 residues. The V gene's germline CDR1 is SGDLS and CDR2 YYNGEE. V dropped 0 bases and J dropped 5 bases, with 17 bases sitting between them. This sample was included in a study of beta chain features in type 1 diabetes. Reverse transcribing all isolated RNA meant expressed TCRB transcripts were sequenced. Profiled with immunoSEQ multiplex PCR; TCRdb holds only in-frame clones, not every one. This sample has 310,000 or so clones, with over 7% found just once. Study-wide results and limits: Patients with Type 1 diabetes showed moderately but significantly shorter TCRB CDR3s in all four CD4+ subsets.

The receptor was isolated from a man aged 30-40 years with type 1 diabetes. The J gene is TRBJ2-5, the V gene TRBV9; perhaps TRBD2 as D (6 bases). Sequenced: central memory CD4+ T cells from blood. The CDR3 region has the DNA TGTGCCAGCAGCGTAGGATTAGGGTCGGAGGGGGAGACCCAGTACTTC. This sequence encodes CASSVGLGSEGETQYF.